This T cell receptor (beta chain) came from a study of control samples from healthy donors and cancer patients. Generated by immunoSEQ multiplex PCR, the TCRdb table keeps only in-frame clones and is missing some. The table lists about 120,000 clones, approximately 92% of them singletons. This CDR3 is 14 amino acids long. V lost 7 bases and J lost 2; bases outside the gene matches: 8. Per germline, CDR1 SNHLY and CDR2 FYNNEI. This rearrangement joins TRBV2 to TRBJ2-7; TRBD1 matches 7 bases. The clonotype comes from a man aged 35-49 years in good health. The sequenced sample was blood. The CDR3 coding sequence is TGTGCCAGCATCCAGGACGGGACAGCCTACGAGCAGTACTTC. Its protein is CASIQDGTAYEQYF.